This TCR beta chain was observed in a study of CD8 T cells in ankylosing spondylitis. Whole-study results and caveats: Characteristic, it appeared, of ankylosing spondylitis blood was a TCR beta motif of several highly homologous variants. Clones linked to disease, bearing a CD8+ phenotype, were relatively rare in peripheral blood. There were earlier reports of some motif variants in reactive arthritis synovial fluid and blood. Disease-linked clones reportedly showed significant enrichment in matched ankylosing spondylitis synovial fluid.

This clonotype was detected only a few times. What it recognizes is unknown. As the method for making TCR beta libraries, quantitative 5'-RACE with molecular barcodes was used. MiXCR, run by TCRdb on the 5' RACE reads, gives a single entry per CDR3 protein. The table records approximately 540,000 distinct CDR3 sequences, approximately 11% of them present only once. This clonotype was sampled from a male donor with ankylosing spondylitis. The material sequenced was blood, either unsorted or a sorted T cell fraction (not recorded which).

CDR3 sequence reads: CASSSRAGVTYNEQFF. CDR3 nucleotides: TGTGCCAGCAGTTCCCGAGCGGGAGTTACCTACAATGAGCAGTTCTTC. The chain links TRBV6-5 to TRBJ2-1; 8 bases agree with TRBD2. The CDR3 is made up of 16 amino acids. The ends lost 4 bases at V and 2 bases at J; junction bases unmatched: 7. Germline V gene data show CDR1 as MNHEY and CDR2 as SVGAGI.